This T cell receptor (beta chain) was captured by sequencing in a study of technical replicates of blood from several donors. CDR3 length: 16 residues. CDR1 is SGHRS and CDR2 is YFSETQ in the germline V gene. The ends lost 4 bases at V and 4 bases at J; junction bases unmatched: 5. Generated by immunoSEQ multiplex PCR, the TCRdb table keeps only in-frame clones and is missing some. The sample lists tens of thousands of clones, 85% to 95% occurring once. The chain has TRBV5-1 and TRBJ2-1, with 13 positions matching TRBD2. The sequenced sample consisted of PBMCs. The source of this sequence is a human donor in good health. Some clones in this sample may be carry-over from other donors' samples. The DNA for the CDR3 is TGCGCCAGCAGCCGACTAGCGGGAGGCCCATACAATGAGCAGTTCTTC. This sequence encodes CASSRLAGGPYNEQFF.